The source of this T cell receptor beta chain is a study of blood T cell repertoires in COVID-19. Turning to the study itself: From the United States, Italy and Spain came samples of acute and convalescent COVID-19. In each case, the material was cDNA or gDNA derived from T cells, B-cell-depleted T cells, or PBMCs.

The CDR3 covers 13 residues. V lost 4 bases to trimming and J lost 6 bases; unmatched junction nucleotides: 5. The germline V gene encodes CDR1 KGHSH and CDR2 LQKENI. Per the authors' pipeline: Estimation of nucleated cell counts relied on the amplification of reference gene primers. Here immunoSEQ multiplex PCR was the method, and the copy in TCRdb shows in-frame clones only, minus some. V and J calls and clone size are copied from that table; D and trimming were computed from the DNA. This sample has 130,000 to 150,000 clones; approximately 81% occur once, and the top ten carry 38%. Sequences were obtained from peripheral blood. This receptor was identified in a human donor in a cohort sampled during active COVID-19. The J gene is TRBJ1-1, the V gene TRBV18; 7 bases match TRBD1. In DNA, the CDR3 is TGTGCCAGCTCACAACGACAGGGTGCTGAAGCTTTCTTT. This encodes CASSQRQGAEAFF.